The rows below give T cell receptor beta chains drawn from one sample of a study of cytomegalovirus exposure and HLA in healthy donors. Measured with immunoSEQ multiplex PCR; TCRdb has only the in-frame clones, and not every one. The sample lists roughly 140,000 clones, around four fifths occurring once. The specimen was PBMCs. These receptors came from a boy aged 2-15 years in good health and CMV-seronegative. Both conserved end residues are part of each CDR3. The order of the fields is D gene, J gene, V gene, clone size, CDR3 DNA, CDR3 protein. The D gene is left open where the match is weak. Where a row states a size, it is once, few, many or the class of an expanded clone; other rows omit it.

D gene: -; J gene: TRBJ2-5; V gene: TRBV6-6; clone size: -; CDR3 DNA: TGTGCCAGCAGTTACGGGGTCACGGGGGAGACCCAGTACTTC; CDR3 protein: CASSYGVTGETQYF
D gene: -; J gene: TRBJ1-4; V gene: TRBV5-4; clone size: -; CDR3 DNA: TGTGCCAGCAGCTTGGCCGGCAGGGTCAATGAAAAACTGTTTTTT; CDR3 protein: CASSLAGRVNEKLFF
D gene: TRBD1; J gene: TRBJ1-1; V gene: TRBV11-2; clone size: -; CDR3 DNA: TGTGCCAGCGGATCAATCCGGGACAGGGGCGCCTGGGAAGCTTTCTTT; CDR3 protein: CASGSIRDRGAWEAFF
D gene: -; J gene: TRBJ2-2; V gene: TRBV6-6; clone size: -; CDR3 DNA: TGTGCCAGCTGGGACACCCAGACGAACACCGGGGAGCTGTTTTTT; CDR3 protein: CASWDTQTNTGELFF
D gene: -; J gene: TRBJ2-2; V gene: TRBV7-3; clone size: -; CDR3 DNA: TGTGCCAGCAGCATTCACAGGAAAACCGGGGAGCTGTTTTTT; CDR3 protein: CASSIHRKTGELFF
D gene: -; J gene: TRBJ1-2; V gene: TRBV11-2; clone size: few; CDR3 DNA: TGTGCCAGCAGCGACGTTCGGGGGGCAACTATTAGCTACACCTTC; CDR3 protein: CASSDVRGATISYTF
D gene: TRBD2; J gene: TRBJ2-7; V gene: TRBV28; clone size: -; CDR3 DNA: TGTGCCAGCAGTACAGGGAGCGGGGGTAGCTACGAGCAGTACTTC; CDR3 protein: CASSTGSGGSYEQYF
D gene: -; J gene: TRBJ1-1; V gene: TRBV7-9; clone size: -; CDR3 DNA: TGTGCCAGCAGCACTAAATCTGACAGACGGAACACTGAAGCTTTCTTT; CDR3 protein: CASSTKSDRRNTEAFF
D gene: TRBD1; J gene: TRBJ2-5; V gene: TRBV5-1; clone size: -; CDR3 DNA: TGCGCCAGCAGCGCACTGGACAGGGGGAAAGAGACCCAGTACTTC; CDR3 protein: CASSALDRGKETQYF
D gene: -; J gene: TRBJ2-7; V gene: TRBV28; clone size: -; CDR3 DNA: TGTGCCACGCTTCCCCGAACGGTCTACGAGCAGTACTTC; CDR3 protein: CATLPRTVYEQYF
D gene: TRBD1; J gene: TRBJ2-7; V gene: TRBV9; clone size: -; CDR3 DNA: TGTGCCAGCAGCGTCGGGGGACAGGGAGTCTACGAGCAGTACTTC; CDR3 protein: CASSVGGQGVYEQYF
D gene: -; J gene: TRBJ1-5; V gene: TRBV7-2; clone size: -; CDR3 DNA: TGTGCCAGCAGTCGCTCGCGGGGCATGGGCAATCAGCCCCAGCATTTT; CDR3 protein: CASSRSRGMGNQPQHF